The 26 T cell receptor beta chains presented below share a single source sample, sequenced in a study. In TCRdb, the RT-PCR reads were re-called with MiXCR into one record per CDR3 protein. The profile shows hundreds of thousands of distinct CDR3 sequences, more than 13% of them singletons. Sequenced: memory CD4+ T cells from blood. The source of these receptors is a female donor in good health, serving as a healthy control.

The CDR3 sequence is CSAIINSYSGTEAFF. For the CDR3, the DNA is TGCAGTGCTATTATAAATTCCTACTCGGGAACTGAAGCTTTCTTT. This chain joins TRBV20-1 and TRBJ1-1; D call uncertain. Looked up from germline, CDR1 is DFQATT and CDR2 is SNEGSKA (reference sequence). This CDR3 has 15 residues. V was trimmed by 4 bases and J by 5 bases, leaving 20 bases between them.

The table lists this clonotype with a count of one. The V and J genes are TRBV6-6 and TRBJ1-3; D remains ambiguous. V lost 6 bases and J 7 bases, leaving 13 bases between the germline ends. CDR1 and CDR2 (germline): MNHNY, SVGAGI (reference sequence). This CDR3 is built from 13 residues. The CDR3 DNA reads as TGTGCCAGCAGAGTTGGAGGAGGGAACACCATATATTTT. This sequence encodes CASRVGGGNTIYF.

Only a few counts were recorded for this clonotype. DNA of the CDR3: TGCAGTGCTAGGCCGGGCAGGTGGATACAAGAGACCCAGTACTTC. Translating gives CSARPGRWIQETQYF. The J gene is TRBJ2-5, the V gene TRBV20-1; D is ambiguous. Trimming left V 3 bases short and J 2 bases short, with 16 bases between. Germline CDR1 and CDR2: DFQATT and SNEGSKA (reference sequence). CDR3 length: 15 amino acids.

The chain recombines TRBV20-1 with TRBJ1-2, with TRBD1 matching over 8 bases. The CDR3 has 13 amino acids. The ends lost 1 base at V and 8 bases at J; junction bases unmatched: 6. CDR1 DFQATT and CDR2 SNEGSKA come from the germline V gene (reference sequence). The CDR3 DNA sequence: TGCAGTGCTAGAGGGACAGGGCTCTTCGGCTACACCTTC. This translates into CSARGTGLFGYTF.

This clonotype was observed at least ten times. The chain recombines TRBV7-2 with TRBJ2-3; tentatively, D is TRBD2 (5 bases). Trimming pared 5 bases from V and 1 base from J, leaving 10 bases between. The CDR3 is made up of 14 amino acids. The germline gives CDR1 SGHTA, CDR2 FQGNSA. The CDR3 nucleotides are TGTGCCAGCAGCCCGCGGGTGGGCACAGATACGCAGTATTTT. Amino acid sequence: CASSPRVGTDTQYF.

The genes are TRBV4-2 and TRBJ1-5, with a possible D match to TRBD1 (5 bases). The germline CDR1 and CDR2 sequences are LGHNA and YNFKEQ. The V end lost 5 bases, the J end lost 4 bases, and 15 bases lay between the germline ends. CDR3 size: 15 residues. CDR3 protein: CASSKTMTENQPQHF. In DNA form, the CDR3 reads TGTGCCAGCAGCAAAACGATGACAGAGAATCAGCCCCAGCATTTT.

V and J are TRBV7-9 and TRBJ1-1; maybe TRBD1 (5 bases). The germline V and J ends were trimmed by 1 base and 3 bases, with 12 bases remaining between them. CDR1 is SEHNR, CDR2 FQNEAQ, per germline (reference sequence). The CDR3 is 15 amino acids. CDR3: CASSLGGGWDTEAFF. The DNA of the CDR3 is TGTGCCAGCAGCTTAGGGGGGGGTTGGGACACTGAAGCTTTCTTT.

The table lists this clonotype with many counts. V usage is TRBV4-1 and J usage is TRBJ2-7, with D tentatively TRBD1 (5 bases). The CDR3 loop spans 15 amino acids. Trimming stripped 4 bases from V and 2 bases from J, with 15 bases between. The germline CDR1 and CDR2 sequences are MGHRA and YSYEKL. The CDR3 DNA reads as TGCGCCAGCAGCCTCTCTGACAGACTCCCCTACGAGCAGTACTTC. Amino acids: CASSLSDRLPYEQYF.

A few counts support this clonotype. The V call is TRBV5-1, the J call TRBJ1-5; D remains ambiguous. The CDR3 is 13 residues long. Germline V gene data show CDR1 as SGHRS and CDR2 as YFSETQ. The ends were cut back, 0 bases at V and 6 bases at J, with 7 bases in the middle. The CDR3 sequence: CASSLDDSQPQHF. CDR3 in DNA: TGCGCCAGCAGCTTGGACGATAGTCAGCCCCAGCATTTT.

The chain joins TRBV10-3 to TRBJ2-5, with a possible D match to TRBD1 (5 bases). This CDR3 has 13 residues. Germline V gene data show CDR1 as ENHRY and CDR2 as SYGVKD. Trimming pared 1 base from V and 4 bases from J, leaving 7 bases between. CDR3 sequence (DNA): TGTGCCATCAGTGAGTTCCAGGGAGAGACCCAGTACTTC. Amino acid sequence: CAISEFQGETQYF.

This clonotype came up many times. The chain uses TRBV6-1 and TRBJ2-1; the match to TRBD2 covers 8 bases. J gave up 4 bases and V 6 bases, and 5 bases lay outside the gene matches. From germline, CDR1 is MNHNS and CDR2 SASEGT. There are 14 residues in the CDR3. CDR3 nucleotide sequence: TGTGCCAGCAGACGGCTAGCGGGTTACAATGAGCAGTTCTTC. Its translation is CASRRLAGYNEQFF.

The chain links TRBV6-5 to TRBJ2-3; 7 bases match TRBD2. The germline V gene has CDR1 MNHEY and CDR2 SVGAGI. This CDR3 spans 15 amino acids. Trimming removed 2 bases from V and 2 bases from J; junction bases left unmatched: 4. The CDR3 bases are TGTGCCAGCAGTTACCTAGCGGACCCCACAGATACGCAGTATTTT. This gives the protein CASSYLADPTDTQYF.

The chain uses TRBV2 and TRBJ2-3; unclear D gene. Trimming removed 2 bases at V and 6 bases at J, with 12 bases between. CDR3 length: 14 amino acids. Germline V gene sequence: CDR1 SNHLY, CDR2 FYNNEI. CDR3 DNA: TGTGCCAGCAGTGAAAGTCCAGCGAGGGATACGCAGTATTTT. It codes for CASSESPARDTQYF.

The chain links TRBV30 to TRBJ2-3; 9 bases agree with TRBD2. The V gene end was trimmed by 4 bases and the J gene end by 2 bases; junction bases not matched to a gene: 1. The CDR3 runs 13 residues. In germline, CDR1 is GTSNPN, CDR2 SVGIG (reference sequence). CDR3 in amino acids: CAWTGLATDTQYF. CDR3 nucleotides: TGTGCCTGGACGGGACTAGCCACAGATACGCAGTATTTT.

The chain recombines TRBV3-1 with TRBJ2-1, with 7 bases fitting TRBD2. This CDR3 contains 14 residues. The V segment lost 4 bases and the J segment 5 bases; nucleotides outside the gene matches: 5. Germline-derived CDR1 and CDR2 are LGHDT and YNNKEL (reference sequence). The CDR3 is CASSPLGGNNEQFF. Here the CDR3 DNA reads TGTGCCAGCAGCCCCCTGGGGGGGAACAATGAGCAGTTCTTC.

This clonotype was counted a few times. The chain carries TRBV7-3 and TRBJ2-1; 9 bases are a match to TRBD1. Germline CDR1 SGHTA, CDR2 FQGTGA. V lost 1 base to trimming and J lost 5 bases; unmatched junction nucleotides: 6. The CDR3 is made up of 16 amino acids. The CDR3 sequence: CASSLNPGQGDNEQFF. CDR3 coding DNA: TGTGCCAGCAGCTTAAATCCGGGACAGGGCGACAATGAGCAGTTCTTC.

A few counts support this clonotype. The V and J genes are TRBV28 and TRBJ2-7, with 9 bases lining up with TRBD1. Per the germline V gene, CDR1 is MDHEN and CDR2 is SYDVKM. This CDR3 has 13 amino acids. V gave up 6 bases and J gave up 13 bases; unmatched junction bases: 13. The CDR3 DNA sequence: TGTGCCAGCAGATTTCCCAGGGACAGGGTCCAATACTTC. This translates into CASRFPRDRVQYF.

This clonotype appeared a few times. This chain uses TRBV29-1 with TRBJ2-3, with a weak D call TRBD2 (6 bases). Trimming removed 7 bases at V and 6 bases at J, with 14 bases between. CDR3 length equals 12 residues. The germline V gene has CDR1 SQVTM and CDR2 ANQGSEA. The CDR3 region is CSDRDLWDTQYF. The DNA for the CDR3 is TGCAGCGACCGGGACTTGTGGGATACGCAGTATTTT.

The chain combines TRBV6-1 with TRBJ2-2; D unresolved. From germline, CDR1 is MNHNS and CDR2 SASEGT. This CDR3 is built from 15 residues. The ends were cut back, 3 bases at V and 1 base at J, with 9 bases in the middle. CDR3 residues: CASSDIFRNTGELFF. Written as DNA, the CDR3 is TGTGCCAGCAGTGATATTTTCAGGAACACCGGGGAGCTGTTTTTT.

The chain couples TRBV5-4 to TRBJ2-5; no reliable D call. Per germline, CDR1 SGHNT and CDR2 YYREEE (reference sequence). This CDR3 contains 12 residues. V dropped 4 bases and J dropped 2 bases, with 6 bases sitting between them. The CDR3 DNA reads as TGTGCCAGCAGCCAGTTACAAGAGACCCAGTACTTC. Translation: CASSQLQETQYF. Supplemented by reference TRBV5-4 and TRBJ2-5, the full variable domain reads ETGVTQSPTHLIKTRGQQVTLRCSSQSGHNTVSWYQQALGQGPQFIFQYYREEENGRGNFPPRFSGLQFPNYSSELNVNALELDDSALYLCASSQLQETQYFGPGTRLLVL.

This chain uses TRBV24-1 with TRBJ2-3, with TRBD1 as a possible D gene (5 bases). CDR3 length: 12 amino acids. With 8 bases removed from V and 2 bases from J, the gap between germline ends came to 7 bases. The germline V gene has CDR1 KGHDR and CDR2 SFDVKD. The CDR3 loop reads CATKGATDTQYF. As DNA, the CDR3 is TGTGCCACCAAAGGGGCCACAGATACGCAGTATTTT.

The chain recombines TRBV28 with TRBJ2-7; 8 positions agree with TRBD2. The CDR3 runs to 17 residues. CDR1 MDHEN and CDR2 SYDVKM come from the germline V gene. After removal of 2 bases from V and 8 bases from J, the junction contained 17 bases not matched to a gene. This CDR3 reads CASSLPDPGGLPFKQYF. Written as DNA, the CDR3 is TGTGCCAGCAGTTTACCCGACCCGGGGGGGCTTCCTTTCAAGCAGTACTTC.

This clonotype was detected ten times or more. This sequence joins TRBV28 and TRBJ2-3, with D maybe TRBD2 (5 bases). The ends were cut back, 5 bases at V and 2 bases at J, with 11 bases in the middle. CDR3 length: 14 residues. The germline gives CDR1 MDHEN, CDR2 SYDVKM. The CDR3 sequence is CASSVGLYTDTQYF. CDR3 nucleotide sequence: TGTGCCAGCAGTGTAGGACTGTACACAGATACGCAGTATTTT.

This chain links TRBV7-2 with TRBJ1-5; tentatively, D is TRBD1 (5 bases). Germline CDR1 and CDR2: SGHTA and FQGNSA. Trimming shortened V by 2 bases and J by 8 bases, and 16 bases separated the two germline ends. The CDR3 runs 15 residues. The CDR3 DNA reads TGTGCCAGCAGCTTAAATATCGGGGCCGTCAAGCCCCAGCATTTT. Amino acid sequence: CASSLNIGAVKPQHF.

This clonotype was seen more than once but under ten times. The rearrangement uses TRBV6-6 and TRBJ2-7; either TRBD1 or TRBD2 may fit D (5 bases each). The V gene's germline CDR1 is MNHNY and CDR2 SVGAGI (reference sequence). The CDR3 sequence is 12 residues long. V was cut by 8 bases and J by 9 bases, with 17 bases left in between. CDR3 coding DNA: TGTGCCAGCGGACATCAGGGAAGCGGGCAGTACTTC. Protein product: CASGHQGSGQYF.

This clonotype was seen more than once but under ten times. The chain has TRBV15 and TRBJ2-1; TRBD2 aligns across 7 bases. The J segment lost 5 bases and the V segment lost 3 bases, leaving 13 bases of the junction unmatched. This CDR3 spans 17 amino acids. Germline V gives CDR1 LNHNV, CDR2 YYDKDF (reference sequence). This CDR3 is CATSRGPVGGRNNEQFF. The CDR3 DNA reads as TGTGCCACCAGCAGGGGCCCCGTTGGCGGGAGAAACAATGAGCAGTTCTTC. The variable domain in full, completed from reference TRBV15 and TRBJ2-1, reads DAMVIQNPRYQVTQFGKPVTLSCSQTLNHNVMYWYQQKSSQAPKLLFHYYDKDFNNEADTPDNFQSRRPNTSFCFLDIRSPGLGDTAMYLCATSRGPVGGRNNEQFFGPGTRLTVL.